The clone carrying this TCR beta chain was picked up a small number of times. The antigen remains unidentified. The data are from a study of post-analysis software for immune sequencing data. Study-wide results and caveats: Patients carried five TRBV segments more frequently than controls did, and TRBV5-6, TRBV5-1 and TRBV20-1 were among them. Same-batch preparations were strongly co-clustered by F measure.

Trimming took 6 bases from V and 2 from J; bases not matched to a gene: 9. CDR3 size: 15 residues. Unique molecular identifiers were carried by the TCR beta cDNA libraries. Input of roughly 0.95 to 10 million T cells yielded a few hundred thousand cDNA molecules. TCRdb reanalysed the PCR reads using MiXCR and keeps one entry per CDR3 protein. This sample has approximately 460,000 distinct CDR3 sequences, with under 55% found just once. The clonotype was recovered from a girl aged 5 to 17 with multiple sclerosis. The chain combines TRBV12-3 or TRBV12-4 with TRBJ2-7; 8 nucleotides line up with TRBD1. Sample: blood. CDR3: CASSLRGDRTYEQYF. DNA for the CDR3: TGTGCCAGCAGCCTACGTGGGGACAGGACCTACGAGCAGTACTTC.